This T cell receptor beta chain stems from a study of T cells in Graves' hyperthyroidism and ophthalmopathy. Overall study findings and caveats: Ophthalmopathy stood apart from stable hyperthyroidism in a 13 V-J model.

This clonotype was seen ten or more times. Its antigen is not known. Researchers took RNA transcripts and amplified the TCR beta CDR3 regions from them. In the first-round RT-PCR of the TCR CDR3, the HTBI primer set was used. TCRdb redid the calling of the multiplex PCR reads with MiXCR, one entry per CDR3 protein. The data show about 400,000 distinct CDR3 sequences, with under 15% seen just once and less than 35% held by the top ten. An absence of ophthalmopathy progression within 18 months meant stable Graves' hyperthyroidism. This TCR was sampled from a woman in her thirties with Graves' hyperthyroidism. The specimen was blood.

Here the CDR3 reads CASSLVVRTNTYEQYF. As DNA, the CDR3 is TGTGCCAGCAGCTTAGTAGTCCGGACAAATACCTACGAGCAGTACTTC. The V and J genes are TRBV7-9 and TRBJ2-7, with D possibly matching TRBD1 (5 bases). Trimming left V 1 base short and J 2 bases short, with 15 bases between. The CDR3 is 16 amino acids. Germline V gives CDR1 SEHNR, CDR2 FQNEAQ (reference sequence).